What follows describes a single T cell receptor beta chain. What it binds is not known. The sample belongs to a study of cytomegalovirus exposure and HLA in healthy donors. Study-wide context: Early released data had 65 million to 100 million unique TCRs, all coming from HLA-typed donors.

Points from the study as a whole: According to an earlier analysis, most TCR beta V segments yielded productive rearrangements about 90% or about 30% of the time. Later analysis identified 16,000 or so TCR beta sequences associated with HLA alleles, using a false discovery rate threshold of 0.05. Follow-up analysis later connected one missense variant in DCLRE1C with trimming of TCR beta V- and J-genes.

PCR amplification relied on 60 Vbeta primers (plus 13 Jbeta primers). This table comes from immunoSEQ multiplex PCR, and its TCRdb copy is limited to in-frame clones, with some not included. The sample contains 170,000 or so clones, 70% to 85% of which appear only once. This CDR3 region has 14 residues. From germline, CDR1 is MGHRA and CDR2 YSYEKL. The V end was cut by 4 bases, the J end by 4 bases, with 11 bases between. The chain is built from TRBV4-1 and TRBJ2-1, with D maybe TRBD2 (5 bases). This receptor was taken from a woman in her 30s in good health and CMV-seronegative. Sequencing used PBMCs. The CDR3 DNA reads TGCGCCAGCAGCCTCTTTAGCGCATACAATGAGCAGTTCTTC. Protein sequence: CASSLFSAYNEQFF.